This TCR beta chain is drawn from a study of CDR3 diversity in severe acne. TCRdb re-analysed the PCR reads in MiXCR, keeping a single row per CDR3 protein. This table has around 91,000 distinct CDR3 sequences, approximately 51% appearing once. Sequences were obtained from blood. The clonotype originates from a male donor in good health, without acne.

CDR3 nucleotide sequence: TGTGCCACCAGCAGCAGGGGAACCGAGCAGTACTTC. Translation: CATSSRGTEQYF. The rearrangement joins TRBV15 to TRBJ2-7; D perhaps matches TRBD1 (6 bases). The CDR3 covers 12 residues. Trimming took off 3 bases at V and 6 bases at J, with 9 bases between the two ends. Germline CDR1 and CDR2: LNHNV and YYDKDF (reference sequence).